Below are 8 T cell receptor beta chains sequenced from a single sample in a study of T cells in Graves' hyperthyroidism and ophthalmopathy. Amplification of TCR beta CDR3 regions used RNA as the template. Primed by the HTBI set, a first-round RT-PCR was run on the TCR CDR3. Each CDR3 protein is one row after TCRdb ran MiXCR on the multiplex PCR reads. Among about 770,000 distinct CDR3 sequences listed, around 20% were seen once. Sequencing was done on a sample of blood. The origin of the receptors is a woman aged 50 to 60 with Graves' hyperthyroidism that later progressed to Graves' ophthalmopathy.

There are many counts of this clonotype. This chain uses TRBV2 with TRBJ2-3, with TRBD1 matching 9 bases. The CDR3 sequence is 14 residues long. In germline, CDR1 is SNHLY, CDR2 FYNNEI. J lost 5 bases, V lost 6 bases, and 6 bases had no gene match. The CDR3 DNA sequence: TGTGCCAGCAGGACCGGACAGGGGTTAGATACGCAGTATTTT. It encodes CASRTGQGLDTQYF.

This clonotype was recorded many times. The chain combines TRBV18 with TRBJ2-7, with D possibly TRBD2 on 6 matching bases. The CDR3 runs to 15 residues. Germline loops: CDR1 KGHSH, CDR2 LQKENI. The V gene lost 6 bases and the J gene lost 0 bases, with 15 bases spanning the gap. In nucleotides, the CDR3 is TGTGCCAGCTCGATCCGGGACTCCAGCTCCTACGAGCAGTACTTC. It yields the protein CASSIRDSSSYEQYF.

In this sample, this clonotype turned up many times. The chain recombines TRBV2 with TRBJ1-5; 8 bases fit TRBD1. The germline V gene has CDR1 SNHLY and CDR2 FYNNEI. J was trimmed by 2 bases and V by 6 bases; bases with no gene match: 6. The CDR3 is made up of 15 amino acids. CDR3 in amino acids: CASSGDRSGNQPQHF. The DNA for the CDR3 is TGTGCCAGCAGCGGGGACAGGTCTGGCAATCAGCCCCAGCATTTT.

This chain uses TRBV5-4 with TRBJ1-2, with 8 bases fitting TRBD1. The CDR3 extends over 14 amino acids. Germline-derived CDR1 and CDR2 are SGHNT and YYREEE (reference sequence). Trimming cost V 1 base and J 6 bases; bases outside gene matches: 5. CDR3 sequence: CASSLLQGVDGYTF. CDR3 DNA sequence: TGTGCCAGCAGCTTGTTACAGGGGGTCGATGGCTACACCTTC.

CDR3 protein: CASSQERGIAYNEQFF. CDR3 coding DNA: TGTGCCAGCAGCCAAGAGCGGGGGATCGCCTACAATGAGCAGTTCTTC. The chain employs TRBV3-1 and TRBJ2-1, with TRBD2 identical over 7 bases. V trimming: 0 bases; J trimming: 2 bases; junction bases outside the gene matches: 4. The germline V gene has CDR1 LGHDT and CDR2 YNNKEL (reference sequence). The CDR3 sequence is 16 residues long.

This sequence joins TRBV20-1 and TRBJ2-3, with 10 bases lining up with TRBD2. The V gene's germline CDR1 is DFQATT and CDR2 SNEGSKA (reference sequence). The CDR3 has 18 residues. V was pared by 4 bases and J by 2 bases, with 15 bases of the junction left unmatched. CDR3: CSATKPFSGGGITDTQYF. CDR3 DNA sequence: TGCAGTGCTACCAAGCCATTCAGCGGGGGGGGGATCACAGATACGCAGTATTTT.

This clonotype was counted ten times or more. The V gene is TRBV20-1, the J gene TRBJ1-5, with D uncertain. CDR3 length: 14 amino acids. Trimming stripped 6 bases from V and 3 bases from J, with 15 bases between. Germline V gives CDR1 DFQATT, CDR2 SNEGSKA (reference sequence). The CDR3 DNA reads as TGCAGTGCCACCCTGATAGGGTTCAATCAGCCCCAGCATTTT. It encodes CSATLIGFNQPQHF.

The rearrangement links TRBV25-1 to TRBJ2-7; D might be TRBD2 (6 bases). Trimming stripped 3 bases from V and 7 bases from J, with 19 bases between. Germline CDR1 and CDR2: MGHDK and SYGVNS. The CDR3 is 15 amino acids. For the CDR3, the DNA is TGTGCCAGCAGTGATCACTCAGACTGGGAGGAGGAGCAGTACTTC. This translates into CASSDHSDWEEEQYF.